This TCR beta chain emerged from a study of tissue T cells after allogeneic stem cell transplantation. Study-wide results and limits: Which tissue TCRs were alloreactive or antigen-specific was not determined. Some clones might be persisting host cells. Shared clones across patients were few; motif clustering revealed tissue-specific shared signatures. Limitations included a small, clinically heterogeneous cohort and limited sampling depth.

Of note for this clone: Its specificity is not known. Gene names refer to mouse genes. The missing CDR3 end, 1 residue past where the read stops, is filled in from the germline J gene.

Trimming cost V 3 bases and J 0 bases, with 6 bases left between them. Per germline, CDR1 FNHDT and CDR2 SITEND (reference sequence). The CDR3 length is 13 residues. CDR3 sequences, V/J genes, frequencies and template counts came from survey-depth TCRbeta sequencing. Repertoires were generated with immunoSEQ multiplex PCR, while TCRdb's copy carries only in-frame clones and drops some. Of some 48,000 clones listed, over 70% are singletons. This sequence originates from a pool of C57BL/6 mice in good health. The V call is TRBV19, the J call TRBJ1-1; D gene ambiguous. Source material: sorted cells pooled from one or two spleens. Incomplete CDR3 DNA: TGTGCCAGCAGTAAGGGAGCAAACACAGAAGTCTTC. The encoded protein is CASSKGANTEVF. The complete CDR3 protein is CASSKGANTEVFF.